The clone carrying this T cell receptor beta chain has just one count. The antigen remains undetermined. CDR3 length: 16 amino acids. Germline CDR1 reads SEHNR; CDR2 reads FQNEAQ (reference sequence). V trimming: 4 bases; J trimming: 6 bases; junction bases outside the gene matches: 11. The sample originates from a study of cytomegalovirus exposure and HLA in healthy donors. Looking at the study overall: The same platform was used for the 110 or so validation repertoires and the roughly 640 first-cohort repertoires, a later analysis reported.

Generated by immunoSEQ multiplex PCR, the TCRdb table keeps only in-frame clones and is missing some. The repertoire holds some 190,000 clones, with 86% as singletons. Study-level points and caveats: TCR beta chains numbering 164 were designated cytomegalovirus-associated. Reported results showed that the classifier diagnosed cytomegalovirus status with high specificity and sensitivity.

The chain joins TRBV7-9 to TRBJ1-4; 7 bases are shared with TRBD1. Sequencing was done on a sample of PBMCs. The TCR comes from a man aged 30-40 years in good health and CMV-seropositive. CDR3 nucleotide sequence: TGTGCCAGCAGCTCTATAATGACAGGGAAGGATGAAAAACTGTTTTTT. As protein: CASSSIMTGKDEKLFF.